Following are 7 T cell receptor beta chains from one sample sequenced in a study of PD-1 blockade in mismatch repair-deficient tumors. Data came from immunoSEQ multiplex PCR; TCRdb stores just in-frame clones and leaves some out. There are tens of thousands of clones in the sample; 65% to 85% occur only once, and 0.9% to 1.2% lies in the top ten. Sequenced here: PBMCs, sampled 38 to 40 weeks after starting pembrolizumab. Receptors were obtained from an adult with mismatch repair-deficient cancer.

This chain joins TRBV2 and TRBJ1-1, with 7 bases matching TRBD1. This CDR3 region has 17 residues. The V and J ends lost 4 bases and 0 bases, in that order; junction bases with no gene match: 11. CDR1 is SNHLY and CDR2 is FYNNEI in the germline V gene. CDR3 DNA sequence: TGTGCCAGCAGTGCGGTAAGGGGGCAGGTAATGAACACTGAAGCTTTCTTT. Its protein product is CASSAVRGQVMNTEAFF.

The V gene is TRBV19, the J gene TRBJ1-5, with TRBD1 matching 7 bases. The CDR3 runs to 15 residues. CDR1 is LNHDA and CDR2 is SQIVND in the germline V gene (reference sequence). The ends lost 3 bases at V and 6 bases at J; junction bases unmatched: 8. This CDR3 reads CASSIGQVGSQPQHF. CDR3 bases: TGTGCCAGTAGTATCGGACAGGTAGGGAGTCAGCCCCAGCATTTT.

Only one count was recorded for this clone. The chain recombines TRBV19 with TRBJ1-5, with 10 bases matching TRBD1. After removal of 7 bases from V and 5 bases from J, the junction contained 8 bases not matched to a gene. The length of the CDR3 is 15 residues. CDR1 is LNHDA and CDR2 is SQIVND in the germline V gene (reference sequence). Here the CDR3 reads CASTFGTGVDQPQHF. CDR3 coding DNA: TGTGCCAGTACCTTTGGGACAGGGGTTGATCAGCCCCAGCATTTT.

This chain joins TRBV5-8 and TRBJ1-5, with unresolved D. V lost 7 bases to trimming and J lost 4 bases, with 12 bases between them. Per the germline V gene, CDR1 is SGHTS and CDR2 is YDEGEE. The CDR3 totals 13 residues. CDR3 nucleotide sequence: TGTGCCAGCTCCACCGGACTGAATCAGCCCCAGCATTTT. It specifies CASSTGLNQPQHF.

In its sample, this clone was seen once. The J gene is TRBJ1-6, the V gene TRBV6-5, with D perhaps TRBD1 (5 bases). The CDR3 loop spans 16 amino acids. V was clipped by 0 bases and J by 13 bases, with 19 bases between them. Per the germline V gene, CDR1 is MNHEY and CDR2 is SVGAGI. The CDR3 loop is CASSYSKGPLSFPLHF. The DNA of the CDR3 is TGTGCCAGCAGTTACTCGAAGGGGCCCCTTTCGTTTCCCCTCCACTTT.

This chain links TRBV19 with TRBJ1-1; 9 bases line up with TRBD1. Germline V gene sequence: CDR1 LNHDA, CDR2 SQIVND (reference sequence). This CDR3 is 13 amino acids long. Trimming cost V 9 bases and J 11 bases; bases outside gene matches: 13. CDR3: CASTGTGSFLAFF. The CDR3 DNA reads TGTGCCAGCACCGGGACAGGGTCATTTTTGGCTTTCTTT.

The genes are TRBV18 and TRBJ2-5; 12 nucleotides match TRBD2. The CDR3 consists of 16 residues. Trimming removed 4 bases from V and 6 bases from J; junction bases left unmatched: 9. Germline-derived CDR1 and CDR2 are KGHSH and LQKENI. CDR3 coding DNA: TGTGCCAGCTCACGCCGTGAAGGACTAGCGGGGAAGACCCAGTACTTC. This encodes CASSRREGLAGKTQYF.